This TCR beta chain was retrieved from a study of cytomegalovirus exposure and HLA in healthy donors. At the level of the study: Assignment to the Caucasian-associated ancestry cluster applied to approximately 80% of the approximately 380 genotyped donors. The study, taken as a whole, reports: Follow-up analysis later connected one missense variant in DCLRE1C with trimming of TCR beta V- and J-genes. One later analysis reportedly identified an Asian-associated ancestry cluster that showed fewer N-insertions than the approximately 670-donor mean.

Unrecorded immune exposure was likely among donors, who were nominally healthy when sampled. Points on this clone: Its matching antigen is unknown.

PCR primers comprised 60 Vbeta and 13 Jbeta primers. TCRdb keeps only in-frame clones here, not all; method: immunoSEQ multiplex PCR. The sample includes around 37,000 clones, over 70% of them seen just once. Between the trimmed V and J ends, which lost 5 bases and 0 bases, there was a span of 18 bases. The CDR3 is made up of 17 amino acids. The germline CDR1 and CDR2 sequences are SGDLS and YYNGEE. The chain combines TRBV9 with TRBJ1-5; a possible D gene is TRBD1 (6 bases). The receptor was isolated from a man aged 25-45 years in good health and CMV-seronegative. Sequencing used PBMCs. The CDR3 DNA reads as TGTGCCAGCAGGGTTCGGACAGTCGGTATTAGCAATCAGCCCCAGCATTTT. Encoded protein: CASRVRTVGISNQPQHF.